This T cell receptor beta chain is from a study of identical twins. Broader study findings: Weaker excess sharing between twins was seen in beta out-of-frame sequences.

Germline V gives CDR1 SGHTA, CDR2 FQGNSA. V lost 1 base, J lost 10 bases, and 17 bases lay in between. The length of the CDR3 is 15 residues. In regard to this clonotype: The antigen is undetermined.

All of the donors were Caucasians in good health. A single record per CDR3 protein comes from TCRdb applying MiXCR to the 5' RACE reads. The sample has 600,000 to 800,000 distinct CDR3 sequences, about 20% seen once. These same data were also listed under a study on T cells expressing NK-cell markers.

This TCR was sampled from a woman between 18 and 29 years old in good health. What was sequenced was PBMCs. The V call is TRBV7-2, the J call TRBJ2-1, with D possibly matching TRBD2 (7 bases). CDR3 sequence reads: CASSLGGGPVREQFF. CDR3 nucleotides: TGTGCCAGCAGCTTAGGGGGGGGGCCCGTTCGGGAGCAGTTCTTC.